This T cell receptor (beta chain) is from a study of shared clonotypes between healthy human individuals. Findings and limits, study-wide: Across four donors, naive CD4 shared 4.5% to 6%, naive CD8 around 4%, memory CD4 roughly 2.3%, memory CD8 roughly 0.37%.

Produced via immunoSEQ multiplex PCR; TCRdb's table is partial and in-frame only. This repertoire shows about 2.4 million clones, approximately 90% found once; its top ten account for about 0.13%. Healthy HIV-negative adults with no recent acute infections or vaccinations were recruited as donors. V gave up 8 bases and J gave up 0 bases, with 14 bases separating them. The CDR3 consists of 15 residues. Germline CDR1 and CDR2: MGHDK and SYGVNS. As for this clone: As yet, its antigen is unknown.

The rearrangement uses TRBV25-1 and TRBJ1-5; TRBD1 might be the D (6 bases). Sequencing used naive CD4+ T cells sorted from blood. Subset specified: CD45RA+ positively selected. The TCR sequence derives from a man between 18 and 29 years old in good health. In DNA form, the CDR3 reads TGTGCCAGCTCCCCAGGGGATAGTAGCAATCAGCCCCAGCATTTT. Protein product: CASSPGDSSNQPQHF.